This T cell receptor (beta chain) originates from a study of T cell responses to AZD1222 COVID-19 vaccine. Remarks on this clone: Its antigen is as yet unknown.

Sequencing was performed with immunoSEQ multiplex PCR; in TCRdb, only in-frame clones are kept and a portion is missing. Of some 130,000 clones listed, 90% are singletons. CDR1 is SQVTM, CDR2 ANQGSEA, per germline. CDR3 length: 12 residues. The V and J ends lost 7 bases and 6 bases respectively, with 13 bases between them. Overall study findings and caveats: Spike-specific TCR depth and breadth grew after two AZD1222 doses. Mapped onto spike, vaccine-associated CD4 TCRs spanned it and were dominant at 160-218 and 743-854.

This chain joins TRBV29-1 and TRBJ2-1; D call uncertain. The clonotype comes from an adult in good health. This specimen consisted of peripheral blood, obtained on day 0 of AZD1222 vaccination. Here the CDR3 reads CSAFVVSNEQFF. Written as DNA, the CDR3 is TGCAGCGCCTTTGTTGTTTCCAATGAGCAGTTCTTC.